A single sample is the source of the 15 T cell receptor beta chains below, sequenced in a study of blood T cell repertoires in COVID-19. TCRdb's table, derived via immunoSEQ multiplex PCR, lists solely in-frame clones and lacks some. This table holds about 130,000 clones, about 89% found once. Material for sequencing was peripheral blood. Receptor source: a woman between 70 and 85 years old with COVID-19, enrolled during active disease.

This chain uses TRBV5-1 with TRBJ2-7; D is perhaps TRBD2 (5 bases). Germline V lookup: CDR1 SGHRS, CDR2 YFSETQ. The CDR3 loop spans 14 amino acids. V gave up 0 bases and J gave up 3 bases, with 10 bases separating them. CDR3 sequence reads: CASSLVVGDYEQYF. The CDR3 region has the DNA TGCGCCAGCAGCTTGGTCGTCGGGGACTACGAGCAGTACTTC.

The chain has TRBV7-8 and TRBJ1-3; D is possibly TRBD1 (5 bases). Trimming took 1 base from V and 8 from J, leaving 9 bases between them. Germline V gene lookup returns CDR1 SGHVS and CDR2 FQNEAQ. CDR3 length equals 13 residues. The CDR3 DNA sequence: TGTGCCAGCAGCTTAGGGGGAGGGGACACCATATATTTT. Translated: CASSLGGGDTIYF.

This clone appeared a single time. The chain links TRBV2 to TRBJ2-7; no reliable D call. The germline V gene encodes CDR1 SNHLY and CDR2 FYNNEI. Trimming pared 6 bases from V and 4 bases from J, leaving 7 bases between. The CDR3 has 11 residues. The chain's CDR3 is CASRSVYEQYF. The CDR3 DNA sequence: TGTGCCAGCAGGTCGGTTTACGAGCAGTACTTC.

J is TRBJ1-5 and V is TRBV5-5, with D possibly TRBD1 on 6 matching bases. The CDR3 loop spans 15 amino acids. The germline V gene encodes CDR1 SGHKS and CDR2 YYEKEE (reference sequence). The V and J ends lost 3 bases and 3 bases respectively, with 13 bases between them. Written as DNA, the CDR3 is TGTGCCAGCAGCTCGGGAGGGGGTACCAATCAGCCCCAGCATTTT. Its translation: CASSSGGGTNQPQHF. Complete variable domain (other parts from reference TRBV5-5 and TRBJ1-5): DAGVTQSPTHLIKTRGQQVTLRCSPISGHKSVSWYQQVLGQGPQFIFQYYEKEERGRGNFPDRFSARQFPNYSSELNVNALLLGDSALYLCASSSGGGTNQPQHFGDGTRLSIL.

The chain carries TRBV5-4 and TRBJ2-3, with a tentative D call TRBD2 (6 bases). Trimming removed 4 bases from V and 4 bases from J, with 13 bases in between. CDR3 size: 14 residues. Germline V gene sequence: CDR1 SGHNT, CDR2 YYREEE (reference sequence). This CDR3 is CASSLRGGADTQYF. CDR3 nucleotides: TGTGCCAGCAGCCTGCGGGGAGGCGCAGATACGCAGTATTTT.

This clone was counted only a few times. V is TRBV5-1 and J is TRBJ1-6; 9 nucleotides agree with TRBD1. CDR3 size: 16 residues. V lost 0 bases and J lost 7; bases outside the gene matches: 5. CDR1 and CDR2 from the germline V gene are SGHRS and YFSETQ. CDR3 protein: CASSLDSDRGNSPLHF. CDR3 DNA sequence: TGCGCCAGCAGCTTGGATTCGGACAGGGGCAATTCACCCCTCCACTTT.

J is TRBJ2-7 and V is TRBV2; 9 nucleotides agree with TRBD2. V dropped 3 bases and J dropped 4; count of bases not matched to a gene: 7. The CDR3 has 15 amino acids. Germline V gene data show CDR1 as SNHLY and CDR2 as FYNNEI. The DNA of the CDR3 is TGTGCCAGCAGTGACATAGTAGCGGGAGTTTACGAGCAGTACTTC. It translates to CASSDIVAGVYEQYF.

V gene TRBV29-1 combines with J gene TRBJ1-1; D uncertain. Germline loops: CDR1 SQVTM, CDR2 ANQGSEA. The CDR3 extends over 12 amino acids. Trimming removed 8 bases from V and 2 bases from J, with 12 bases in between. This CDR3 reads CSPRRVNTEAFF. The DNA of the CDR3 is TGCAGCCCTAGGCGGGTCAACACTGAAGCTTTCTTT. The full variable domain, in which reference TRBV29-1 and TRBJ1-1 provide the parts outside the CDR3, is SAVISQKPSRDICQRGTSLTIQCQVDSQVTMMFWYRQQPGQSLTLIATANQGSEATYESGFVIDKFPISRPNLTFSTLTVSNMSPEDSSIYLCSPRRVNTEAFFGQGTRLTVV.

This chain links TRBV27 with TRBJ1-5; TRBD1 might be the D (6 bases). Germline V gene sequence: CDR1 MNHEY, CDR2 SMNVEV (reference sequence). Trimming cost V 1 base and J 6 bases, with 19 bases left between them. The CDR3 extends over 17 amino acids. CDR3: CASSLYALRQVPQPQHF. In nucleotides, the CDR3 is TGTGCCAGCAGTTTATATGCCTTGCGACAGGTTCCTCAGCCCCAGCATTTT.

The J gene is TRBJ2-7, the V gene TRBV27; D unclear. The V and J ends lost 1 base and 3 bases respectively, with 10 bases between them. CDR3 length: 14 residues. Per the germline V gene, CDR1 is MNHEY and CDR2 is SMNVEV (reference sequence). The CDR3 is CASSLFVPDYEQYF. In nucleotides, the CDR3 is TGTGCCAGCAGTTTATTTGTCCCAGACTACGAGCAGTACTTC.

The V call is TRBV5-4, the J call TRBJ2-1, with TRBD1 matching over 8 bases. Germline V gene data show CDR1 as SGHNT and CDR2 as YYREEE (reference sequence). V was pared by 6 bases and J by 6 bases, with 11 bases of the junction left unmatched. This CDR3 region has 15 residues. CDR3 residues: CASTPGTGTFNEQFF. The CDR3 coding sequence is TGTGCCAGCACCCCCGGGACAGGCACCTTCAATGAGCAGTTCTTC.

The chain uses TRBV7-2 and TRBJ2-2, with TRBD2 as a possible D gene (5 bases). Trimming shortened V by 2 bases and J by 5 bases, and 18 bases separated the two germline ends. The V gene's germline CDR1 is SGHTA and CDR2 FQGNSA. The CDR3 is 17 amino acids. In DNA, the CDR3 is TGTGCCAGCAGCTTATTCTACGGGATGGGTCAAACCGGGGAGCTGTTTTTT. Amino acid sequence: CASSLFYGMGQTGELFF.

The V gene is TRBV12-5, the J gene TRBJ1-2, with a weak D call TRBD1 (5 bases). Germline assignment: CDR1 LGHNT and CDR2 FRNRAP. Trimming left V 6 bases short and J 3 bases short, with 17 bases between. The length of the CDR3 is 15 residues. The CDR3 loop reads CASGLYKEGHYGYTF. As DNA, the CDR3 is TGTGCTAGTGGCCTGTATAAGGAGGGGCACTATGGCTACACCTTC.

The V gene is TRBV28, the J gene TRBJ2-5; the D is unclear. The germline V gene has CDR1 MDHEN and CDR2 SYDVKM. Trimming left V 5 bases short and J 1 base short, with 11 bases between. The CDR3 covers 14 residues. Here the CDR3 DNA reads TGTGCCAGCAGTACTTTGTCCGTCCAAGAGACCCAGTACTTC. Protein product: CASSTLSVQETQYF.

This chain uses TRBV5-1 with TRBJ1-4; tentatively, D is TRBD1 (5 bases). The CDR3 runs to 16 residues. CDR1 and CDR2 from the germline V gene are SGHRS and YFSETQ. V shed 5 bases and J shed 4 bases, with 18 bases lying between them. CDR3 region: CASRTGPGLGNEKLFF. The CDR3 nucleotides read TGCGCCAGCAGAACTGGGCCAGGGTTGGGTAATGAAAAACTGTTTTTT.